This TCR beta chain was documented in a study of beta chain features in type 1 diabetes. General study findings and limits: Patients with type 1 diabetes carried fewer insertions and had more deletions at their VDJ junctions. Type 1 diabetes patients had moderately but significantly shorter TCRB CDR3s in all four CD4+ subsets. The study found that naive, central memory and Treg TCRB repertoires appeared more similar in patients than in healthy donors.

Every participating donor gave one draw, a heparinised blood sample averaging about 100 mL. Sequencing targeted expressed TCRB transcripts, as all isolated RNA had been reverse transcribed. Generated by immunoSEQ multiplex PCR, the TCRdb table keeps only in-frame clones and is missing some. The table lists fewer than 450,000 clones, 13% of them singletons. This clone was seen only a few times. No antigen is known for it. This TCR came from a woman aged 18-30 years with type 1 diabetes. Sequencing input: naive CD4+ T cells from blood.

The CDR3 DNA is TGTGCCAGCAGCTTGGCGGACAGGGTCACTGAAGCTTTCTTT. This encodes CASSLADRVTEAFF. This sequence joins TRBV5-4 and TRBJ1-1; 8 bases are a match to TRBD1. With V trimmed by 0 bases and J by 4 bases, 2 bases remained unmatched. Germline V gene lookup returns CDR1 SGHNT and CDR2 YYREEE (reference sequence). The CDR3 totals 14 residues.